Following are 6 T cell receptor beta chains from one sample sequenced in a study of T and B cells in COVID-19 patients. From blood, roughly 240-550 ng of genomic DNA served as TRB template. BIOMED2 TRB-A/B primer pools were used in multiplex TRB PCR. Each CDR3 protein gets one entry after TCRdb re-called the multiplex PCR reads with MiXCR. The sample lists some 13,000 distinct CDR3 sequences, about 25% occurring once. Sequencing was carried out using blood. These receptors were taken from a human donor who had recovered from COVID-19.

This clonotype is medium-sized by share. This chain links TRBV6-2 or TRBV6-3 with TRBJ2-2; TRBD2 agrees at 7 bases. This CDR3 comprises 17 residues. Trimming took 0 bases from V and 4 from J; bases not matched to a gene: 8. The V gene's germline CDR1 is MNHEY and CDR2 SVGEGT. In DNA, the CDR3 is TGTGCCAGCAGTTACTCGCGGGGGTCTCGATTCACCGGGGAGCTGTTTTTT. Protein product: CASSYSRGSRFTGELFF.

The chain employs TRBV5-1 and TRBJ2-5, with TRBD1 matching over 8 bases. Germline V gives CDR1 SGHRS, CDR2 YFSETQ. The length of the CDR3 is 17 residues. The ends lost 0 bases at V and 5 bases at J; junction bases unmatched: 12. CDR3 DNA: TGCGCCAGCAGCTTGGACCCTGCAGGGGGCGCGAGGGAGACCCAGTACTTC. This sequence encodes CASSLDPAGGARETQYF.

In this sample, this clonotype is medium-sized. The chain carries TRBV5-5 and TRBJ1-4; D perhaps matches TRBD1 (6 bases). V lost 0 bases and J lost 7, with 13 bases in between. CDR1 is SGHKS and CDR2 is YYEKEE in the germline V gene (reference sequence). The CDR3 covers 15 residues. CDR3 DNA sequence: TGTGCCAGCAGCTTGGCAACAGGGCAAGGTGAAAAACTGTTTTTT. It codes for CASSLATGQGEKLFF.

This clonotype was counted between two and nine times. This chain's CDR3 is CASSLIPAGQETQYF. CDR3 coding DNA: TGTGCCAGCAGCTTAATTCCCGCCGGCCAAGAGACCCAGTACTTC. This sequence joins TRBV11-1 and TRBJ2-5; D gene ambiguous. V lost 2 bases to trimming and J lost 1 base, with 11 bases between them. The CDR3 extends over 15 amino acids. Germline V lookup: CDR1 SGHAT, CDR2 FQDESV (reference sequence).

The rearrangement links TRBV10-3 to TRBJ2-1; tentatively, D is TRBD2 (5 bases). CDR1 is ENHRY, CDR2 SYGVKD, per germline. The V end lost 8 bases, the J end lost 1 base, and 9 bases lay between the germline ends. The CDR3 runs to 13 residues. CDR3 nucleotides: TGTGCCATCTCATGGGAGTCCTACAATGAGCAGTTCTTC. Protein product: CAISWESYNEQFF.

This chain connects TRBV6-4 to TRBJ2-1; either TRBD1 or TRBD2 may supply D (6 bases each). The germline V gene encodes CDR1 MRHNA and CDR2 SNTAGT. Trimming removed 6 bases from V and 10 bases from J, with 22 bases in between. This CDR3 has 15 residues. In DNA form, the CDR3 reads TGTGCCAGCAGCTTAGACGGCCCCGGGGGCCGGGAGCAGTTCTTC. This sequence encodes CASSLDGPGGREQFF.